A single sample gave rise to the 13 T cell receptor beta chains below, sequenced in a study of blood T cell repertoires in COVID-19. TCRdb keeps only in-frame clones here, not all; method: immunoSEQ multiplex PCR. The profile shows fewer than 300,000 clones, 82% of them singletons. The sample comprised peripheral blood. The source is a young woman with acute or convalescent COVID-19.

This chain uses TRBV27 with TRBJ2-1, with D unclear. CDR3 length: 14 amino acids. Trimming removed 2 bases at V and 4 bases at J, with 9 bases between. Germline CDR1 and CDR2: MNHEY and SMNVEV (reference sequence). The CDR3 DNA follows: TGTGCCAGCAGTTTAGTCCCTCTATACAATGAGCAGTTCTTC. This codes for CASSLVPLYNEQFF.

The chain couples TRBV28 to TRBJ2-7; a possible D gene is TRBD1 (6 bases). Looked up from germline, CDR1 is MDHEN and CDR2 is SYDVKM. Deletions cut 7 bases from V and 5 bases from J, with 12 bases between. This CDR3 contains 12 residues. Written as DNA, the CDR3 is TGTGCCAGCACAGGACAGCTCCACGAGCAGTACTTC. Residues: CASTGQLHEQYF.

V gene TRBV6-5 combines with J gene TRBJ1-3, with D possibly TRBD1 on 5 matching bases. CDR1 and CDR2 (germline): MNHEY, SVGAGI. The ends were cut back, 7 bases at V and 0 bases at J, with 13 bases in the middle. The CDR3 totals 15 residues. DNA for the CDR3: TGTGCCAGCACCCGGGGGGGGACCTCTGGAAACACCATATATTTT. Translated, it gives CASTRGGTSGNTIYF.

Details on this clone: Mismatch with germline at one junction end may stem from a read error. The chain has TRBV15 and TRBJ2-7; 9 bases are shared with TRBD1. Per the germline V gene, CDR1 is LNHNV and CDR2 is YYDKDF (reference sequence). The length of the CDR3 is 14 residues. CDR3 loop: CAPSRDGQGSWQYF. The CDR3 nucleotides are TGTGCCCCCAGCAGGGATGGACAGGGGAGTTGGCAGTACTTC.

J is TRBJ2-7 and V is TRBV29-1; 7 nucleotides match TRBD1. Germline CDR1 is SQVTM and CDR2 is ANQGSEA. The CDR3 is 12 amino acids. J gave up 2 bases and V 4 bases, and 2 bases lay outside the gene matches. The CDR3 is CSVGDSTYEQYF. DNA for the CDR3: TGCAGCGTTGGGGACAGCACCTACGAGCAGTACTTC.

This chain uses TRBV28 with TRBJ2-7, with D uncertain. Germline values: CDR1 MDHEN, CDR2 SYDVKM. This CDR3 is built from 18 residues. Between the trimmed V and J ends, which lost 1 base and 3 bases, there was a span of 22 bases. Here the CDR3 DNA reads TGTGCCAGCAGTTTATTCAAATGGCCCAACCCAACCCTCTACGAGCAGTACTTC. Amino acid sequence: CASSLFKWPNPTLYEQYF.

As DNA, the CDR3 is TGTGCCAGCAGGATGGGACAGGGTCGCGGCTACACCTTC. This codes for CASRMGQGRGYTF. The J gene is TRBJ1-2, the V gene TRBV27, with 9 nucleotides matching TRBD1. Losses at the gene ends were 6 bases for V and 8 bases for J; bases not matched to a gene: 7. The CDR3 has 13 amino acids. Germline V CDR1 and CDR2: MNHEY, SMNVEV (reference sequence).

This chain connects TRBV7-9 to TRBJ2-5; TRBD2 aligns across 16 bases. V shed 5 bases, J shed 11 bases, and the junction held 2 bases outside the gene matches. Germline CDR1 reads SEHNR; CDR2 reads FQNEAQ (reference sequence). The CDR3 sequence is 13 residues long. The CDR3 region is CASSAGLAGGQYF. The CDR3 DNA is TGTGCCAGCAGCGCGGGACTAGCGGGAGGGCAGTACTTC.

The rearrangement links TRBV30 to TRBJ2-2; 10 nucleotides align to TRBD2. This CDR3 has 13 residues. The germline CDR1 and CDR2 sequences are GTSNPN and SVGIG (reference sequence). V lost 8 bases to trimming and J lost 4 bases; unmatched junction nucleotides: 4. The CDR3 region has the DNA TGTGCCCTAGCGGGAGAGGGCACCGGGGAGCTGTTTTTT. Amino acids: CALAGEGTGELFF. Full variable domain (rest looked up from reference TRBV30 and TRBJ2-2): SQTIHQWPATLVQPVGSPLSLECTVEGTSNPNLYWYRQAAGRGLQLLFYSVGIGQISSEVPQNLSASRPQDRQFILSSKKLLLSDSGFYLCALAGEGTGELFFGEGSRLTVL.

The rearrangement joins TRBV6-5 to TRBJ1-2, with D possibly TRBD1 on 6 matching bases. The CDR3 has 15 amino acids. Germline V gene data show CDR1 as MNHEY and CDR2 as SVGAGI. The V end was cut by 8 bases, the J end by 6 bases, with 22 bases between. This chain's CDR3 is CASQKNRRGAHGYTF. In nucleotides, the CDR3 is TGTGCCAGCCAAAAGAACAGGCGGGGGGCGCATGGCTACACCTTC.

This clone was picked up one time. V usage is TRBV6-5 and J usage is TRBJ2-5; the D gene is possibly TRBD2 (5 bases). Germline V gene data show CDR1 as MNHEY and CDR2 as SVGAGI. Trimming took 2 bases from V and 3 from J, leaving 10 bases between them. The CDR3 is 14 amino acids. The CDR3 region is CASSYKRGKETQYF. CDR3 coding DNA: TGTGCCAGCAGTTACAAGAGAGGGAAAGAGACCCAGTACTTC.

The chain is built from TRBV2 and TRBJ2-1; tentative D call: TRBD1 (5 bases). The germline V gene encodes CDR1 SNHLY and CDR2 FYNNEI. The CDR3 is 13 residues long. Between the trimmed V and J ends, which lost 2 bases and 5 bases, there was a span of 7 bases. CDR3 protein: CASSEIGDNEQFF. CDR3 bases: TGTGCCAGCAGTGAAATAGGGGACAATGAGCAGTTCTTC.

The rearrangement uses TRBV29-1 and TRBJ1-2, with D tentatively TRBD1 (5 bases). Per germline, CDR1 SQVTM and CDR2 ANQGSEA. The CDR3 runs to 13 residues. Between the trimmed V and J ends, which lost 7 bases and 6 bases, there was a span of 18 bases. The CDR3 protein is CSAFPQGNHGYTF. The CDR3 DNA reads TGCAGCGCCTTTCCTCAGGGAAACCATGGCTACACCTTC.